The source of this T cell receptor beta chain is a study of blood T cell repertoires in COVID-19. Study context: Specimens from acute and convalescent COVID-19 originated in the United States, Italy and Spain. Sample material is recorded as cDNA or gDNA derived from T cells, B-cell-depleted T cells, or PBMCs.

Original processing notes: Estimation of nucleated cell counts was performed using reference gene primer amplification. Here immunoSEQ multiplex PCR was the method, and the copy in TCRdb shows in-frame clones only, minus some. That table furnishes V, J and clone size, whereas the DNA furnished D and trimming. Altogether roughly 100,000 clones are present, roughly two thirds being singletons, with the ten largest covering approximately 6.3%. This clone was seen more than once but under ten times. Per the germline V gene, CDR1 is LNHDA and CDR2 is SQIVND (reference sequence). This CDR3 has 13 residues. With V trimmed by 5 bases and J by 7 bases, 4 bases remained unmatched.

This sequence was found in a man older than 75 with acute or convalescent COVID-19. The chain couples TRBV19 to TRBJ1-5, with 8 bases fitting TRBD1. The sample was peripheral blood. The CDR3 sequence is CASSGNRGQPQHF. The CDR3 coding sequence is TGTGCCAGTAGTGGTAACAGGGGGCAGCCCCAGCATTTT.